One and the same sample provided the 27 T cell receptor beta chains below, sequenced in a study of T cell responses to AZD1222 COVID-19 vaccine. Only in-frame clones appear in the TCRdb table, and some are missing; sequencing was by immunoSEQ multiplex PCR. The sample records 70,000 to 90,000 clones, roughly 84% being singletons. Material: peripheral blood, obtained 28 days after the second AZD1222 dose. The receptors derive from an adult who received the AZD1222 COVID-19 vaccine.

CDR3 protein: CASSQGPPEKLFF. The CDR3 region has the DNA TGTGCCAGCAGCCAAGGTCCGCCCGAAAAACTGTTTTTT. The chain carries TRBV3-1 (or the pseudogene TRBV3-2) and TRBJ1-4; D not certain. Germline V CDR1 and CDR2: LGHDT, YNNKEL (reference sequence). With 1 base removed from V and 8 bases from J, the gap between germline ends came to 8 bases. The CDR3 has 13 amino acids.

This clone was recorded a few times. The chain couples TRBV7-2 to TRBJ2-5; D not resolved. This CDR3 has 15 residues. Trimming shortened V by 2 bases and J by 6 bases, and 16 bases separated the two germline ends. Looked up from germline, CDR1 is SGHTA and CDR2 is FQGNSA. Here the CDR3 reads CASSLSLGSEQTQYF. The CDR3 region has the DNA TGTGCCAGCAGCTTAAGTCTAGGGTCGGAACAGACCCAGTACTTC.

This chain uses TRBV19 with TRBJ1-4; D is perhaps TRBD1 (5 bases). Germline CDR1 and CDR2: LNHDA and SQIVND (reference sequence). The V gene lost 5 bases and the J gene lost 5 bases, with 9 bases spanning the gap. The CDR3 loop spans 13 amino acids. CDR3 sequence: CASSLGTNEKLFF. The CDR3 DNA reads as TGTGCCAGTAGTTTGGGGACCAATGAAAAACTGTTTTTT.

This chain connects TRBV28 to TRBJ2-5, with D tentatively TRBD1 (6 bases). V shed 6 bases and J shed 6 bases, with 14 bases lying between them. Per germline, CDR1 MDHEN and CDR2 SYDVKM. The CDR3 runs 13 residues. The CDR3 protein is CASRPGQRQTQYF. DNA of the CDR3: TGTGCCAGCAGACCAGGACAGCGACAGACCCAGTACTTC.

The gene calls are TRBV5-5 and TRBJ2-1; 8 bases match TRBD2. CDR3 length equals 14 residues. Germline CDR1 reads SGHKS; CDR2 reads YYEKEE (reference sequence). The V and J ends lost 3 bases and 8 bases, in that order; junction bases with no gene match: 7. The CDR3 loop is CASSSGGVEDEQFF. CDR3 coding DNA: TGTGCCAGCAGCTCCGGGGGGGTCGAGGATGAGCAGTTCTTC.

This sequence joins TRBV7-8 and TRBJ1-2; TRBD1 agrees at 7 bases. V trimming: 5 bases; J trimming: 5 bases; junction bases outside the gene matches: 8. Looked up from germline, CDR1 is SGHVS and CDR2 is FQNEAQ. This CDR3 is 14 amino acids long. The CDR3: CASSNTGDIYGYTF. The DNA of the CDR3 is TGTGCCAGCAGCAATACAGGGGACATATATGGCTACACCTTC.

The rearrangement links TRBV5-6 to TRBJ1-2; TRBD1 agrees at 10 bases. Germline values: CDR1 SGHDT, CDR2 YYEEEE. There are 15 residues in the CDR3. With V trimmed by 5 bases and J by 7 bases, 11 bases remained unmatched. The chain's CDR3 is CASSSLNRDRGGYTF. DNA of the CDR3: TGTGCCAGCAGTTCCCTTAATCGGGACAGGGGTGGCTACACCTTC.

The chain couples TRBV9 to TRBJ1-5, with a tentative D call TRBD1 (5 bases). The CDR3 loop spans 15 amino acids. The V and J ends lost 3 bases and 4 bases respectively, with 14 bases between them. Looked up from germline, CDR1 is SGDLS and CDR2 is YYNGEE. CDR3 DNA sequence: TGTGCCAGCAGCGCGCAAAGTGACAGTAATCAGCCCCAGCATTTT. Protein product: CASSAQSDSNQPQHF.

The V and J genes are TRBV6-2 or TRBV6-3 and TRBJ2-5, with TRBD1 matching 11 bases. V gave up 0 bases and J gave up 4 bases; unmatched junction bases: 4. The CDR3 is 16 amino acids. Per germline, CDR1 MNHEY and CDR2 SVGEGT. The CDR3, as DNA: TGTGCCAGCAGTTACTCCCTCGGACAGGGGGCAGAGACCCAGTACTTC. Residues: CASSYSLGQGAETQYF.

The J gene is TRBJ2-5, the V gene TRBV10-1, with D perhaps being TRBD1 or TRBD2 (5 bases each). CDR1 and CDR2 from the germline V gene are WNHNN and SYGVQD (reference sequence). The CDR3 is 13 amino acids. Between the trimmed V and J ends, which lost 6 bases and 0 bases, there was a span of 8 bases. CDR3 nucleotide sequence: TGCGCCAGCAGCGGGACGGACCAAGAGACCCAGTACTTC. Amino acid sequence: CASSGTDQETQYF.

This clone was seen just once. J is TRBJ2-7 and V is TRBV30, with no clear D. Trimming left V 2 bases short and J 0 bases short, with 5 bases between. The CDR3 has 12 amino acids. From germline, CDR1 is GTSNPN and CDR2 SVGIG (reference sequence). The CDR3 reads CAWSSGSYEQYF. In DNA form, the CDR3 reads TGTGCCTGGAGTTCAGGCTCCTACGAGCAGTACTTC.

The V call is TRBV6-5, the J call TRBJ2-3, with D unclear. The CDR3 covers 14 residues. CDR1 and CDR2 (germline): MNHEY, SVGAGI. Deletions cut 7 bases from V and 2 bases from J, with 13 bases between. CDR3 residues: CASTKDPVTDTQYF. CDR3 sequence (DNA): TGTGCCAGCACCAAGGATCCAGTCACAGATACGCAGTATTTT.

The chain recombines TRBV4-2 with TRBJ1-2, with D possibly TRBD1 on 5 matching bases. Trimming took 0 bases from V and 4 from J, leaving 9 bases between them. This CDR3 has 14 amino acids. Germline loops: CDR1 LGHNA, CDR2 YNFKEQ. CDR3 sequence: CASSQESRGYGYTF. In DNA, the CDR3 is TGTGCCAGCAGCCAAGAGTCAAGGGGCTATGGCTACACCTTC.

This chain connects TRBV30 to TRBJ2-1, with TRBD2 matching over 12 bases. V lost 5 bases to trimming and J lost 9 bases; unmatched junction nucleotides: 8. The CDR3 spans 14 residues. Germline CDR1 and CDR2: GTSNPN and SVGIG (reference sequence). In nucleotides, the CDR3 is TGTGCCTGGTCTAGCGGGGGGGCCGGGAGTGAGCAGTTCTTC. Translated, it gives CAWSSGGAGSEQFF. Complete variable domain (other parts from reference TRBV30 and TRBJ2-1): SQTIHQWPATLVQPVGSPLSLECTVEGTSNPNLYWYRQAAGRGLQLLFYSVGIGQISSEVPQNLSASRPQDRQFILSSKKLLLSDSGFYLCAWSSGGAGSEQFFGPGTRLTVL.

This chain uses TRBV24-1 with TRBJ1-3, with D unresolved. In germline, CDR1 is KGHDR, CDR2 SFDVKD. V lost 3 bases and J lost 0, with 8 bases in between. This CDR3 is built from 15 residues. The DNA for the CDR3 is TGTGCCACCAGTGATCCGAAAGACTCTGGAAACACCATATATTTT. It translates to CATSDPKDSGNTIYF.

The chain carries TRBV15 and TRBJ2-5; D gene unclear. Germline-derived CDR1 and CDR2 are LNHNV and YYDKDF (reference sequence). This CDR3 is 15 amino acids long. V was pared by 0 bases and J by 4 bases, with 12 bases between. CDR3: CATSRDRQEAETQYF. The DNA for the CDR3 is TGTGCCACCAGCAGAGATCGTCAAGAGGCAGAGACCCAGTACTTC.

CDR3 residues: CASSGLGPYNEQFF. CDR3 sequence (DNA): TGTGCCAGCAGCGGCCTGGGGCCCTACAATGAGCAGTTCTTC. The chain couples TRBV5-6 to TRBJ2-1; tentatively, D is TRBD1 (5 bases). The CDR3 is made up of 14 amino acids. Trimming removed 4 bases at V and 2 bases at J, with 10 bases between. From germline, CDR1 is SGHDT and CDR2 YYEEEE.

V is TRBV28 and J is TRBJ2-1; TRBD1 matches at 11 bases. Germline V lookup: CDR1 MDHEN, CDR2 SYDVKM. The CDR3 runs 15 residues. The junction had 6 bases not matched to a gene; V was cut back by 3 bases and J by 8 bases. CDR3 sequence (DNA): TGTGCCAGCAGTTTTTTTCGGACAGGGGGCTATGAGCAGTTCTTC. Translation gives CASSFFRTGGYEQFF.

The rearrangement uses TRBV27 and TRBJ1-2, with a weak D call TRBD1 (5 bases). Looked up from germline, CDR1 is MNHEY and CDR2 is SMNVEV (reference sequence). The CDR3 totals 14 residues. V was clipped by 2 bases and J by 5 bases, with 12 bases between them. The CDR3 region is CASSLDRKVYGYTF. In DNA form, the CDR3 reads TGTGCCAGCAGTTTAGACAGAAAGGTGTATGGCTACACCTTC.

This CDR3 is CAPGDANSYNEQFF. As DNA, the CDR3 is TGTGCCCCCGGGGATGCTAACTCCTACAATGAGCAGTTCTTC. The chain recombines TRBV7-3 with TRBJ2-1; D may be TRBD2 (5 bases). V lost 11 bases and J lost 0, with 14 bases in between. CDR1 and CDR2 (germline): SGHTA, FQGTGA. This CDR3 contains 14 residues.

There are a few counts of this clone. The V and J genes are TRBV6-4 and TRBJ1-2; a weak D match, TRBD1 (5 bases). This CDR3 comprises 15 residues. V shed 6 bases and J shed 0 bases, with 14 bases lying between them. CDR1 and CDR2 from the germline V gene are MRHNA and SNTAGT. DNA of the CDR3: TGTGCCAGCAGGAGGGACGCAAGAGCTAACTATGGCTACACCTTC. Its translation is CASRRDARANYGYTF.

The CDR3 DNA sequence: TGTGCCAGCACTATGAATGGGGGACAGGGATTTTCGGGGGAGCTGTTTTTT. Protein sequence: CASTMNGGQGFSGELFF. The chain joins TRBV25-1 to TRBJ2-2, with TRBD1 matching 9 bases. Trimming removed 7 bases from V and 8 bases from J; junction bases left unmatched: 17. Germline CDR1 MGHDK, CDR2 SYGVNS. This CDR3 comprises 17 residues.

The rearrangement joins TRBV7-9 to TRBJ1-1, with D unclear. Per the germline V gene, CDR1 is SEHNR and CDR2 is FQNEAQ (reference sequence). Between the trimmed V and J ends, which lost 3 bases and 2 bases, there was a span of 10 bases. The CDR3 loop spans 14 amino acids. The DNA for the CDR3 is TGTGCCAGCAGCTTCAAACAGAGCAACACTGAAGCTTTCTTT. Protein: CASSFKQSNTEAFF.

The CDR3 bases are TGTGCCAGCAGTTTATCCAGGGGCCATGGCTACACCTTC. Translated: CASSLSRGHGYTF. V usage is TRBV12-3 or TRBV12-4 and J usage is TRBJ1-2, with a possible D match to TRBD1 (6 bases). The CDR3 covers 13 residues. The V gene lost 2 bases and the J gene lost 6 bases, with 10 bases spanning the gap.

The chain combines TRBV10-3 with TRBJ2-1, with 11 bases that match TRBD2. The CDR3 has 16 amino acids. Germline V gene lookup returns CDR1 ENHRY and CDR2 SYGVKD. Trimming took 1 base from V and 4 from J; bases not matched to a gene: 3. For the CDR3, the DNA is TGTGCCATCAGTGAGTGGGCTAGCGGGGGGTACAATGAGCAGTTCTTC. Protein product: CAISEWASGGYNEQFF.

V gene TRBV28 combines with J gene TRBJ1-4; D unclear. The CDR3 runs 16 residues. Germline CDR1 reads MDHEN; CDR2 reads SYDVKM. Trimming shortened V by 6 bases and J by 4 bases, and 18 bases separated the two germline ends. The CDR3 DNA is TGTGCCAGCAGGTCTATGGATTCGGGGATTAATGAAAAACTGTTTTTT. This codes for CASRSMDSGINEKLFF.

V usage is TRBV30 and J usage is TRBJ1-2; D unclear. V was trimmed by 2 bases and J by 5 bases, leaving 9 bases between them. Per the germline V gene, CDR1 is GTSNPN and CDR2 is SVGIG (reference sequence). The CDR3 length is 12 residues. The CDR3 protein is CAWSKAGYGYTF. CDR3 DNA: TGTGCCTGGAGTAAGGCGGGGTATGGCTACACCTTC.